This TCR beta chain comes out of a study of blood T cells in healthy people across ages. As for the study in general: When template switching was applied, about one barcoded beta molecule was captured per two T cells.

A second PCR of 7 to 11 cycles used a sample-barcoded 5' primer and a J-beta primer mix. Each cDNA molecule received a tag from a template-switch adaptor that had 12 random nucleotides. TCRdb reanalysed the 5' RACE reads using MiXCR and keeps one entry per CDR3 protein. Here the sample spans about 1.7 million distinct CDR3 sequences, roughly 27% being singletons. Study-wide points: As age increased, TCR beta diversity per million T cells fell in a roughly linear fashion. The long-lived group displayed more naive CD4+ cells, plus higher diversity, than the aged donors did.

This CDR3 has 14 residues. As for this clonotype: Its antigen is not known.

Sequencing was performed on blood. The chain is built from TRBV21-1 and TRBJ1-5. TRBV21-1 is a pseudogene. The sequence came from a woman aged 25 to 39 in good health. In nucleotides, the CDR3 is TGTGCCAGCAGCTCAAGGGAGCCAAATCAGCCCCAGCATTTT. Translating it yields CASSSREPNQPQHF.